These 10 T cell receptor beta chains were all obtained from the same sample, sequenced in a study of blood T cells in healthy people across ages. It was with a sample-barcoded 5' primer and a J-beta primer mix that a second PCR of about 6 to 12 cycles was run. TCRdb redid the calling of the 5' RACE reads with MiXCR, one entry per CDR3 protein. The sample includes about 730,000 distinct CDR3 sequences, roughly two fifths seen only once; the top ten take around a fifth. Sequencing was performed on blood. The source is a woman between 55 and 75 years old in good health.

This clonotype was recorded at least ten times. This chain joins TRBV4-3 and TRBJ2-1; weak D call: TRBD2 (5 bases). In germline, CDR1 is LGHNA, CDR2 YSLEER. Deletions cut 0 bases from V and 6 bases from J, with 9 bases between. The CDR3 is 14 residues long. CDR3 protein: CASSQELVLNEQFF. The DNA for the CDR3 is TGCGCCAGCAGCCAAGAACTAGTCCTCAATGAGCAGTTCTTC.

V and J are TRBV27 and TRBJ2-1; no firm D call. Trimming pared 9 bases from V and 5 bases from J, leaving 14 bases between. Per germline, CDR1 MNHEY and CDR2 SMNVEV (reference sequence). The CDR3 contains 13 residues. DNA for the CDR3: TGTGCCAGGAAATACGGCGAAGACAATGAGCAGTTCTTC. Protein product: CARKYGEDNEQFF.

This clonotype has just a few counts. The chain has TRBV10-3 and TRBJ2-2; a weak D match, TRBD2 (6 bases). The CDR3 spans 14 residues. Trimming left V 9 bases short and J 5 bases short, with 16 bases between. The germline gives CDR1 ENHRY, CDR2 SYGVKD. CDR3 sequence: CAIGEQEGTGELFF. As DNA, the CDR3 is TGTGCCATAGGGGAACAGGAGGGTACCGGGGAGCTGTTTTTT.

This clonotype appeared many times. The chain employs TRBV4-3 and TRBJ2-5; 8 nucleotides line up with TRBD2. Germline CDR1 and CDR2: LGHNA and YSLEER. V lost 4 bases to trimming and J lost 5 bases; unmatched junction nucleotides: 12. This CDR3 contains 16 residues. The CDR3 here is CASSLTLAGSTETQYF. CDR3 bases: TGCGCCAGCAGCCTCACTTTAGCGGGATCCACGGAGACCCAGTACTTC.

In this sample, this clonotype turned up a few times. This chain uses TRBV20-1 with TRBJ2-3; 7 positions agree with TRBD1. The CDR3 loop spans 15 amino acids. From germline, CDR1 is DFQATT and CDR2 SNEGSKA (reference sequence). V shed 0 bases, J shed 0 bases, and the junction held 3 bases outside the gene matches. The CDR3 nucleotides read TGCAGTGCTAGAGAAGGGACAGCGAGCACAGATACGCAGTATTTT. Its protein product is CSAREGTASTDTQYF.

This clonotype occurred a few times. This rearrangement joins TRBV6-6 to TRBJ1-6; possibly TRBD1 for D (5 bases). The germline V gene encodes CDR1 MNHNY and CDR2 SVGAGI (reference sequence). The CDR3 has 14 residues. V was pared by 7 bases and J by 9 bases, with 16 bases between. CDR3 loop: CASIPGTVSSPLHF. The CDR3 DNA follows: TGTGCCAGCATCCCCGGGACCGTTTCTTCACCCCTCCACTTT.

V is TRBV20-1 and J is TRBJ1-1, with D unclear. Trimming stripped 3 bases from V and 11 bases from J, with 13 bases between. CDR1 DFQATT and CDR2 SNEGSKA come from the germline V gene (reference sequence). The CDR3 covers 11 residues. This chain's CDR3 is CSARVQPKAFF. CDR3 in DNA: TGCAGTGCTAGGGTTCAGCCGAAGGCTTTCTTT.

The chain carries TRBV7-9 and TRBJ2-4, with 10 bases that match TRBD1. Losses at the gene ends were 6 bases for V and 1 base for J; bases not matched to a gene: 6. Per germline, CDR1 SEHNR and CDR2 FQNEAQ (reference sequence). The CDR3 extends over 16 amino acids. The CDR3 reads CASSWDRGKAKNIQYF. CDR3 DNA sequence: TGTGCCAGCAGTTGGGACAGGGGTAAGGCCAAAAACATTCAGTACTTC.

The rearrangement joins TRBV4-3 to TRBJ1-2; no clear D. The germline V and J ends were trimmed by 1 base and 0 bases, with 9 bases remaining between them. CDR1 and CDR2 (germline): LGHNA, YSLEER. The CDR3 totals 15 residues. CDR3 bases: TGCGCCAGCAGCCAAGGACGGAGCCCTAACTATGGCTACACCTTC. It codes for CASSQGRSPNYGYTF.

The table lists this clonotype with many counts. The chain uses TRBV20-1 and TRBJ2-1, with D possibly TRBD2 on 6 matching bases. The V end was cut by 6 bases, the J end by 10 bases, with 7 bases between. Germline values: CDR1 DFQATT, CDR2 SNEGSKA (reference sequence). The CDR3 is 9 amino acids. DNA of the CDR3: TGCAGTGCCCGGGAGGAGCAGTTCTTC. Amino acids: CSAREEQFF.